One and the same sample provided the 32 T cell receptor beta chains below, sequenced in a study of blood T cell repertoires in COVID-19. Some clones are missing from TCRdb's copy, which holds only in-frame ones; the method was immunoSEQ multiplex PCR. The sample yields 50,000 to 65,000 clones, 70% to 90% seen once. Specimen: peripheral blood. These receptors were taken from a man between 65 and 79 years old with acute or convalescent COVID-19.

This chain joins TRBV19 and TRBJ2-1; TRBD1 matches 7 bases. Unmatched junction bases numbered 7, after V lost 6 bases and J lost 8 bases. This CDR3 region has 13 residues. CDR1 is LNHDA, CDR2 SQIVND, per germline (reference sequence). CDR3 sequence (DNA): TGTGCCAGTAGGTACACAGGGGTCGATGAGCAGTTCTTC. This gives the protein CASRYTGVDEQFF. Looking up the rest from reference TRBV19 and TRBJ2-1 gives the full variable domain: DGGITQSPKYLFRKEGQNVTLSCEQNLNHDAMYWYRQDPGQGLRLIYYSQIVNDFQKGDIAEGYSVSREKKESFPLTVTSAQKNPTAFYLCASRYTGVDEQFFGPGTRLTVL.

The chain recombines TRBV29-1 with TRBJ2-3; 15 bases line up with TRBD2. The CDR3 runs 15 residues. CDR1 and CDR2 from the germline V gene are SQVTM and ANQGSEA. V was pared by 6 bases and J by 6 bases, with 7 bases of the junction left unmatched. CDR3 in amino acids: CSVWWTSGGEDTQYF. The CDR3 DNA is TGCAGCGTCTGGTGGACTAGCGGGGGGGAGGATACGCAGTATTTT.

The rearrangement joins TRBV5-1 to TRBJ1-6; possible D gene TRBD1, 6 bases. CDR1 and CDR2 (germline): SGHRS, YFSETQ. V was trimmed by 4 bases and J by 7 bases, leaving 18 bases between them. This CDR3 has 16 amino acids. CDR3 nucleotides: TGCGCCAGCAGCCCCGGTCAGGGGATCGGGAATTCACCCCTCCACTTT. This encodes CASSPGQGIGNSPLHF. Using reference TRBV5-1 and TRBJ1-6 for the parts outside the CDR3, the full variable domain is KAGVTQTPRYLIKTRGQQVTLSCSPISGHRSVSWYQQTPGQGLQFLFEYFSETQRNKGNFPGRFSGRQFSNSRSEMNVSTLELGDSALYLCASSPGQGIGNSPLHFGNGTRLTVT.

The chain carries TRBV27 and TRBJ1-5, with a weak D call TRBD1 (6 bases). CDR1 is MNHEY and CDR2 is SMNVEV in the germline V gene (reference sequence). The CDR3 length is 13 residues. V was trimmed by 5 bases and J by 8 bases, leaving 13 bases between them. The DNA for the CDR3 is TGTGCCAGCAGTCTTCATCGACAGGAGCCCCAGCATTTT. Amino acids: CASSLHRQEPQHF.

This rearrangement joins TRBV7-9 to TRBJ1-1; D not resolved. From germline, CDR1 is SEHNR and CDR2 FQNEAQ (reference sequence). Deletions cut 7 bases from V and 8 bases from J, with 11 bases between. This CDR3 region has 11 residues. The CDR3 DNA follows: TGTGCCAGCACCGTAATCCCGGAAGCTTTCTTT. Protein product: CASTVIPEAFF.

This clone is labeled as medium-sized. The chain combines TRBV2 with TRBJ1-2, with D uncertain. The CDR3 sequence is 13 residues long. The germline V gene encodes CDR1 SNHLY and CDR2 FYNNEI. Trimming pared 3 bases from V and 5 bases from J, leaving 10 bases between. The CDR3 DNA is TGTGCCAGCAGTGATGCGGCAGCTTATGGCTACACCTTC. Residues: CASSDAAAYGYTF.

The chain has TRBV7-3 and TRBJ2-2, with D tentatively TRBD2 (6 bases). The CDR3 is 16 amino acids. Germline CDR1 SGHTA, CDR2 FQGTGA. V gave up 5 bases and J gave up 1 base, with 14 bases separating them. The DNA of the CDR3 is TGTGCCAGCAGCCCGGGGGTAGCTGTGAACACCGGGGAGCTGTTTTTT. It codes for CASSPGVAVNTGELFF.

The chain uses TRBV19 and TRBJ2-3, with TRBD1 matching 7 bases. The CDR3 extends over 14 amino acids. V lost 3 bases and J lost 6; bases outside the gene matches: 6. CDR1 LNHDA and CDR2 SQIVND come from the germline V gene (reference sequence). CDR3: CASSIPYRGDTQYF. In DNA form, the CDR3 reads TGTGCCAGTAGTATCCCGTACAGGGGTGATACGCAGTATTTT.

The genes are TRBV5-6 and TRBJ1-4; D is perhaps TRBD1 (6 bases). Germline-derived CDR1 and CDR2 are SGHDT and YYEEEE. This CDR3 region has 14 residues. V lost 5 bases, J lost 5 bases, and 13 bases lay in between. The CDR3 reads CASSTGKTNEKLFF. The DNA for the CDR3 is TGTGCCAGCAGTACAGGGAAAACGAATGAAAAACTGTTTTTT.

Here the CDR3 reads CASSPQGTGETQYF. CDR3 bases: TGTGCCAGCAGCCCGCAGGGGACGGGAGAGACCCAGTACTTC. The chain recombines TRBV7-3 with TRBJ2-5; perhaps TRBD1 as D (6 bases). This CDR3 has 14 amino acids. Per germline, CDR1 SGHTA and CDR2 FQGTGA. Trimming pared 5 bases from V and 4 bases from J, leaving 14 bases between.

The chain uses TRBV2 and TRBJ2-2; TRBD1 matches 8 bases. This CDR3 is 19 amino acids long. The V and J ends lost 5 bases and 0 bases, in that order; junction bases with no gene match: 14. The germline V gene encodes CDR1 SNHLY and CDR2 FYNNEI. Here the CDR3 DNA reads TGTGCCAGCAGTAAGACTTACGAAACAGGGGGAGCGAACACCGGGGAGCTGTTTTTT. Its protein is CASSKTYETGGANTGELFF.

V and J are TRBV7-8 and TRBJ1-6; 8 nucleotides agree with TRBD1. The V gene's germline CDR1 is SGHVS and CDR2 FQNEAQ. V was pared by 2 bases and J by 7 bases, with 10 bases of the junction left unmatched. CDR3 length: 17 residues. The CDR3 region is CASSLIGLGTGNSPLHF. Here the CDR3 DNA reads TGTGCCAGCAGCTTAATCGGGTTGGGGACAGGAAATTCACCCCTCCACTTT.

The rearrangement uses TRBV19 and TRBJ1-2, with unresolved D. The V gene lost 6 bases and the J gene lost 6 bases, with 11 bases spanning the gap. This CDR3 is 12 amino acids long. Germline V gene data show CDR1 as LNHDA and CDR2 as SQIVND (reference sequence). The CDR3 bases are TGTGCCAGTAGGGGCGCCAGTGATGGCTACACCTTC. Its protein product is CASRGASDGYTF. Variable domain in full (rest from reference TRBV19 and TRBJ1-2): DGGITQSPKYLFRKEGQNVTLSCEQNLNHDAMYWYRQDPGQGLRLIYYSQIVNDFQKGDIAEGYSVSREKKESFPLTVTSAQKNPTAFYLCASRGASDGYTFGSGTRLTVV.

The rearrangement joins TRBV2 to TRBJ2-2; D is perhaps TRBD1 (6 bases). Trimming stripped 11 bases from V and 0 bases from J, with 16 bases between. CDR1 SNHLY and CDR2 FYNNEI come from the germline V gene. The CDR3 consists of 15 residues. The CDR3 loop is CAFRQAPANTGELFF. The CDR3 bases are TGTGCCTTTAGACAGGCCCCGGCGAACACCGGGGAGCTGTTTTTT.

The CDR3 region is CASSLGLAESTDTQYF. The CDR3 DNA reads TGTGCCAGCAGTTTAGGACTAGCGGAGTCCACAGATACGCAGTATTTT. This rearrangement joins TRBV27 to TRBJ2-3; 10 nucleotides align to TRBD2. Trimming cost V 2 bases and J 2 bases; bases outside gene matches: 4. The CDR3 contains 16 residues. Germline V CDR1 and CDR2: MNHEY, SMNVEV (reference sequence).

J is TRBJ1-1 and V is TRBV23-1, with D unclear. TRBV23-1 is sorted into the ORF group, with uncertain function. The CDR3 is 10 residues long. V lost 7 bases and J 11 bases, leaving 11 bases between the germline ends. CDR3 region: CASTPCRAFF. CDR3 DNA sequence: TGCGCCAGCACCCCATGTCGGGCTTTCTTT.

The count of this clone is one. The chain carries TRBV9 and TRBJ2-5, with 9 positions matching TRBD1. Looked up from germline, CDR1 is SGDLS and CDR2 is YYNGEE. The CDR3 contains 15 residues. Trimming took 3 bases from V and 4 from J; bases not matched to a gene: 7. CDR3: CASSGTGTGSETQYF. The CDR3 DNA is TGTGCCAGCAGCGGGACCGGGACAGGGTCAGAGACCCAGTACTTC.

This clone was recorded a few times. J is TRBJ2-7 and V is TRBV20-1; no clear D. The germline gives CDR1 DFQATT, CDR2 SNEGSKA (reference sequence). The CDR3 consists of 10 residues. CDR3 nucleotide sequence: TGCAGACCCGCCAGCTACGAGCAGTACTTC. Protein: CRPASYEQYF.

The chain has TRBV11-1 and TRBJ2-5; 9 bases are shared with TRBD1. Germline V CDR1 and CDR2: SGHAT, FQDESV (reference sequence). V lost 5 bases to trimming and J lost 2 bases; unmatched junction nucleotides: 3. The CDR3 extends over 14 amino acids. CDR3 protein: CASSPGQGQETQYF. The CDR3 DNA reads TGTGCCAGCAGCCCGGGACAGGGACAAGAGACCCAGTACTTC.

The chain employs TRBV19 and TRBJ1-2; D unresolved. V dropped 0 bases and J dropped 8 bases, with 7 bases sitting between them. The CDR3 is made up of 12 amino acids. Germline V gene lookup returns CDR1 LNHDA and CDR2 SQIVND (reference sequence). The CDR3 DNA is TGTGCCAGTAGTATAGATACTCGGGGCTACACCTTC. The encoded protein is CASSIDTRGYTF.

This rearrangement joins TRBV10-3 to TRBJ2-7; maybe TRBD1 (7 bases). CDR1 is ENHRY and CDR2 is SYGVKD in the germline V gene. Trimming stripped 7 bases from V and 2 bases from J, with 15 bases between. This CDR3 region has 14 residues. The CDR3 reads CAIMEGALTYEQYF. The CDR3 coding sequence is TGTGCCATCATGGAGGGGGCCTTAACCTACGAGCAGTACTTC.

The chain couples TRBV27 to TRBJ2-6, with no clear D. The length of the CDR3 is 13 residues. The V gene's germline CDR1 is MNHEY and CDR2 SMNVEV (reference sequence). V was trimmed by 7 bases and J by 2 bases, leaving 6 bases between them. CDR3 sequence reads: CASMPAGANVLTF. The CDR3 DNA sequence: TGTGCCAGCATGCCAGCTGGGGCCAACGTCCTGACTTTC.

The V call is TRBV2, the J call TRBJ2-7; TRBD1 might be the D (5 bases). The CDR3 has 12 residues. With 4 bases removed from V and 3 bases from J, the gap between germline ends came to 7 bases. CDR1 is SNHLY, CDR2 FYNNEI, per germline. The CDR3 is CASSGQGYEQYF. CDR3 coding DNA: TGTGCCAGCAGTGGTCAGGGCTACGAGCAGTACTTC.

The V gene is TRBV6-5, the J gene TRBJ1-1; the D is unclear. CDR1 MNHEY and CDR2 SVGAGI come from the germline V gene. CDR3 length: 14 amino acids. Trimming removed 4 bases at V and 0 bases at J, with 9 bases between. CDR3 nucleotides: TGTGCCAGCAGTTCACAGAATATGAACACTGAAGCTTTCTTT. This sequence encodes CASSSQNMNTEAFF.

The CDR3, as DNA: TGTGCCAGCAGTAGGCAGGCTTACAATGAGCAGTTCTTC. The encoded protein is CASSRQAYNEQFF. J is TRBJ2-1 and V is TRBV6-4, with D unclear. Germline V gives CDR1 MRHNA, CDR2 SNTAGT. This CDR3 has 13 amino acids. V was clipped by 5 bases and J by 4 bases, with 9 bases between them.

The rearrangement uses TRBV5-1 and TRBJ1-4, with 7 nucleotides matching TRBD1. Germline lookup yields CDR1 SGHRS and CDR2 YFSETQ. With 2 bases clipped from V and 6 bases from J, the junction kept 4 bases outside the gene matches. The CDR3 has 14 residues. CDR3 protein: CASSFRDSYEKLFF. The CDR3 bases are TGCGCCAGCAGCTTCCGGGACAGCTATGAAAAACTGTTTTTT.

The chain employs TRBV3-1 (or the pseudogene TRBV3-2) and TRBJ1-3; perhaps TRBD1 as D (6 bases). V was clipped by 4 bases and J by 4 bases, with 14 bases between them. Germline assignment: CDR1 LGHDT and CDR2 YNNKEL (reference sequence). This CDR3 is built from 15 residues. CDR3: CASSPRDKEGNTIYF. DNA of the CDR3: TGTGCCAGCAGCCCCCGGGACAAGGAAGGAAACACCATATATTTT.

V and J are TRBV29-1 and TRBJ2-5; TRBD2 agrees at 14 bases. J lost 4 bases, V lost 7 bases, and 5 bases had no gene match. The germline CDR1 and CDR2 sequences are SQVTM and ANQGSEA. This CDR3 spans 14 amino acids. The CDR3 bases are TGCAGCGCCAGACTAGCGGGGGGGGGAGAGACCCAGTACTTC. Protein sequence: CSARLAGGGETQYF.

The rearrangement uses TRBV4-1 and TRBJ2-3, with 9 nucleotides matching TRBD1. CDR3 length: 16 amino acids. Germline V gives CDR1 MGHRA, CDR2 YSYEKL. The V gene end was trimmed by 4 bases and the J gene end by 5 bases; junction bases not matched to a gene: 10. CDR3 in DNA: TGCGCCAGCAGCCCCCGTGACAGGGGGATTAGAGATACGCAGTATTTT. Translating gives CASSPRDRGIRDTQYF.

V usage is TRBV14 and J usage is TRBJ2-5; maybe TRBD2 (5 bases). V was clipped by 3 bases and J by 5 bases, with 10 bases between them. Germline CDR1 SGHDN, CDR2 FVKESK. The CDR3 length is 13 residues. The CDR3 region is CASSQRVMETQYF. CDR3 bases: TGTGCCAGCAGCCAGAGGGTTATGGAGACCCAGTACTTC. The full variable domain, in which reference TRBV14 and TRBJ2-5 provide the parts outside the CDR3, is EAGVTQFPSHSVIEKGQTVTLRCDPISGHDNLYWYRRVMGKEIKFLLHFVKESKQDESGMPNNRFLAERTGGTYSTLKVQPAELEDSGVYFCASSQRVMETQYFGPGTRLLVL.

V usage is TRBV21-1 and J usage is TRBJ1-5. TRBV21-1 represents a pseudogene. This CDR3 comprises 13 residues. The CDR3 reads CDRGRESNQPQHF. The CDR3 region has the DNA TGTGACCGGGGAAGGGAGAGCAATCAGCCCCAGCATTTT.

The V and J genes are TRBV3-1 (or the pseudogene TRBV3-2) and TRBJ2-1; TRBD2 aligns across 10 bases. Losses at the gene ends were 0 bases for V and 7 bases for J; bases not matched to a gene: 12. The germline gives CDR1 LGHDT, CDR2 YNNKEL (reference sequence). The CDR3 covers 18 residues. CDR3 coding DNA: TGTGCCAGCAGCCAAGATAGAAATAGCGGGGGGTTCGGGAATGAGCAGTTCTTC. As protein: CASSQDRNSGGFGNEQFF.